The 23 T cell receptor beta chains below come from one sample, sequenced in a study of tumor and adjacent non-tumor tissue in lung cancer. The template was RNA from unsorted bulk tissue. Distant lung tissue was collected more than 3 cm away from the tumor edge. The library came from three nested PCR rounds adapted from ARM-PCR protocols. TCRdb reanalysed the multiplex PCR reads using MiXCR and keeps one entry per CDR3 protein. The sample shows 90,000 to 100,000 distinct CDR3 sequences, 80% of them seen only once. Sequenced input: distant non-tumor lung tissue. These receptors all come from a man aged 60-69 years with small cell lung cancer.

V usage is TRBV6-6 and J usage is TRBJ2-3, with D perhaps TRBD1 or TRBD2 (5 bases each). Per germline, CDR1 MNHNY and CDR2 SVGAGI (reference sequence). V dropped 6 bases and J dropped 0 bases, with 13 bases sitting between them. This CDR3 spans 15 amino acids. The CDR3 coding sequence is TGTGCCAGCAGAAGACAGAGGGGTAGCACAGATACGCAGTATTTT. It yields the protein CASRRQRGSTDTQYF.

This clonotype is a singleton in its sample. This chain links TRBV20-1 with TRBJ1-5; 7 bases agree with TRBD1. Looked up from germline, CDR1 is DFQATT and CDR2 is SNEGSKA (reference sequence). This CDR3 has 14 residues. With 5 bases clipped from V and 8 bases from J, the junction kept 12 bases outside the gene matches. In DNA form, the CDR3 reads TGCAGTGCTGCTCAGAACAGGGGTTACGAGCCCCAGCATTTT. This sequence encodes CSAAQNRGYEPQHF.

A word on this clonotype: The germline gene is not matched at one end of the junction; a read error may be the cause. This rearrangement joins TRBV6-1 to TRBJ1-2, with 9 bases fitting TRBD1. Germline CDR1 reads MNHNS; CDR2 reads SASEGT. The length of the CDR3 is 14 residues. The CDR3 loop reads CASGPRDRDYDYTF. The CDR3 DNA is TGTGCCAGCGGCCCCCGGGACAGGGACTATGACTACACCTTC.

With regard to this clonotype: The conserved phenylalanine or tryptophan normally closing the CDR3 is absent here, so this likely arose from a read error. The CDR3 DNA is TGTGCCAGCAGCCCCGGGGGACCACTAAGAGGTACGCAGTATCTT. Residues: CASSPGGPLRGTQYL. The rearrangement links TRBV4-2 to TRBJ2-3, with D possibly matching TRBD2 (6 bases). The CDR3 runs 15 residues. V lost 4 bases to trimming and J lost 8 bases, with 19 bases between them. Germline CDR1 reads LGHNA; CDR2 reads YNFKEQ.

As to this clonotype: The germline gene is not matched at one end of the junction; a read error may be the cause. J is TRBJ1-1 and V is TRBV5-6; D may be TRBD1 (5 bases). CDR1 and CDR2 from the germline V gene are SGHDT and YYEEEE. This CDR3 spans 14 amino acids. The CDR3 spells CASSFPWGNTDAFF. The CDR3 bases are TGTGCCAGCAGCTTTCCCTGGGGGAACACTGATGCTTTCTTT.

The CDR3, as DNA: TGTGCCAGCAGCTCAGAATTGAGGACTAGCGGGAACGGTAATGAGCAGTTCTTC. Its protein is CASSSELRTSGNGNEQFF. V gene TRBV11-1 combines with J gene TRBJ2-1; 12 nucleotides align to TRBD2. V dropped 4 bases and J dropped 7; count of bases not matched to a gene: 14. Looked up from germline, CDR1 is SGHAT and CDR2 is FQDESV (reference sequence). The CDR3 has 18 amino acids.

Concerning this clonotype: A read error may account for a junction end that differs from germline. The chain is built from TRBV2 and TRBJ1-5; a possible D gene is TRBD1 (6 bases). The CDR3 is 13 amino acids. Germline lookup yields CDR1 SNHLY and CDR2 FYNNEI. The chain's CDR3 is CASGVTGMQAQRF. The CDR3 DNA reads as TGTGCCAGCGGTGTTACAGGGATGCAGGCCCAGCGTTTT.

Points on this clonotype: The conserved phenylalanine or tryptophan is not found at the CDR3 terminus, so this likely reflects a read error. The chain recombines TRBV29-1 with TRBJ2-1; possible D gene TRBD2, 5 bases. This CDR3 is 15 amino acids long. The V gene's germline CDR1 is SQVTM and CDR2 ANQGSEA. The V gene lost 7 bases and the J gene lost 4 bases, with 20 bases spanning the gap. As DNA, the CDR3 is TGCAGCGGAGCCTCGTTGCGCGGGTATTACAATGAGCAGTTCTTA. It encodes CSGASLRGYYNEQFL.

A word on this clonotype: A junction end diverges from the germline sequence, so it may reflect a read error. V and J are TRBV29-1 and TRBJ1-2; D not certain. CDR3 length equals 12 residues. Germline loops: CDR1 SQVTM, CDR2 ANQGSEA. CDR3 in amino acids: CSTRGVEDDYTF. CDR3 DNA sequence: TGCAGCACCCGAGGCGTTGAGGATGACTACACGTTC. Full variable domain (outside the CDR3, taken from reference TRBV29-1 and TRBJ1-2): SAVISQKPSRDICQRGTSLTIQCQVDSQVTMMFWYRQQPGQSLTLIATANQGSEATYESGFVIDKFPISRPNLTFSTLTVSNMSPEDSSIYLCSTRGVEDDYTFGSGTRLTVV.

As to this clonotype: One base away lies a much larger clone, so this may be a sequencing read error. In nucleotides, the CDR3 is TGTGCCAGCAGCTTGTTCGGGCGGGCTAGCGGTCTCTACAATGAGCAGTTATTC. It encodes CASSLFGRASGLYNEQLF. The chain recombines TRBV5-8 with TRBJ2-1, with 7 bases lining up with TRBD2. The CDR3 totals 18 residues. Germline V CDR1 and CDR2: SGHTS, YDEGEE.

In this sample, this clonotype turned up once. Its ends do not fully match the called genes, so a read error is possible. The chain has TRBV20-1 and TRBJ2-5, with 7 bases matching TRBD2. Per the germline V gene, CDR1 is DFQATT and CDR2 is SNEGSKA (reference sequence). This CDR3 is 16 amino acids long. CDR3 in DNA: TGCAGTGCTACCCACGAACTAGCGCCCGATGGGGAGACCCAGCACTTC. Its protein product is CSATHELAPDGETQHF.

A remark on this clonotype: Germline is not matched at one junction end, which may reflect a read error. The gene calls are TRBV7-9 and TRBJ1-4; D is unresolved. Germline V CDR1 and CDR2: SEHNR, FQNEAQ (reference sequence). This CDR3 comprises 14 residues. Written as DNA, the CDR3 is TGTGCCAGCAACTTAGACTCATTGAGTGAAAAACTGTTTTTT. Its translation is CASNLDSLSEKLFF.

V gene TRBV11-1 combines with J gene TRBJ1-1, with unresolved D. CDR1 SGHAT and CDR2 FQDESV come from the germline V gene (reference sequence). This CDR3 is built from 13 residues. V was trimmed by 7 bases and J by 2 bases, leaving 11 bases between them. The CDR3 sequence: CASITEGNTEAFF. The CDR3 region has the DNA TGTGCCAGCATCACGGAGGGAAACACTGAAGCTTTCTTT.

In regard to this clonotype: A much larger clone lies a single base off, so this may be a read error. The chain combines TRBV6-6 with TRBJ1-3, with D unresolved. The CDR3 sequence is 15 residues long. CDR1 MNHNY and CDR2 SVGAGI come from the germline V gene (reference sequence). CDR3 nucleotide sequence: TGTGTCAGCAGCCCCGGGGTATCTGCTGGAAACACCATATATTTT. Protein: CVSSPGVSAGNTIYF.

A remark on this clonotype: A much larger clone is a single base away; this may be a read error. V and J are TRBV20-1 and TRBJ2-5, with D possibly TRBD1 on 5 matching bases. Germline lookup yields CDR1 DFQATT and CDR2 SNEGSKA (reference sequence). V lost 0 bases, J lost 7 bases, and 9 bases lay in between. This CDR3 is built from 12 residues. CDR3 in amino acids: CSARDRVGTQYF. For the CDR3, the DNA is TGCAGTGCTAGAGACAGGGTCGGGACCCAGTACTTC.

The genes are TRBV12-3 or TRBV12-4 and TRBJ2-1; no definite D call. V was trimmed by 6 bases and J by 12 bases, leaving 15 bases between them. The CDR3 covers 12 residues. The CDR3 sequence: CASRKNYDRQFF. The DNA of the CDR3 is TGTGCCAGCAGGAAAAATTACGATAGGCAGTTCTTC.

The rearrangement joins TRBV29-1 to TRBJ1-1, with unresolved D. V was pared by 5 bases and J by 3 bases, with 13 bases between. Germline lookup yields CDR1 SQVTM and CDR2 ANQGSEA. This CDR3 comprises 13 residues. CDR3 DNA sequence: TGCAGCGTTAGAGTACCCATGGACACTGAAGCTTTCTTT. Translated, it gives CSVRVPMDTEAFF.

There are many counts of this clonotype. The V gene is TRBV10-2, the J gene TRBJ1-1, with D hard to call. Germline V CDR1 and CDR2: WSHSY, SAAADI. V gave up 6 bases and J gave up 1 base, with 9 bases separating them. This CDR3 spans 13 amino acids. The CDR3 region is CASSRSENTEAFF. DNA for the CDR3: TGCGCCAGCAGCAGGTCAGAGAACACTGAAGCTTTCTTT.

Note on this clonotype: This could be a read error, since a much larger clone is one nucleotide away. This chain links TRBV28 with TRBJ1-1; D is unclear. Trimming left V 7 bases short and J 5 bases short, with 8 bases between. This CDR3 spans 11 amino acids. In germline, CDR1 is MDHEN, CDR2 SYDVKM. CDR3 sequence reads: CASNSWTEAFF. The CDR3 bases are TGTGCCAGCAATAGTTGGACTGAAGCTTTCTTT.

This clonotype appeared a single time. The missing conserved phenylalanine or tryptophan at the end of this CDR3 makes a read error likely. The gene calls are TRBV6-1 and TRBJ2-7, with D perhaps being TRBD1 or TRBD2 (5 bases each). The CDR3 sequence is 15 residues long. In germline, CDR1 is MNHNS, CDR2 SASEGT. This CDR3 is CASSDSGLTVYEQYI. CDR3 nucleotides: TGTGCCAGTAGTGATTCGGGGCTCACCGTCTACGAGCAGTACATC.

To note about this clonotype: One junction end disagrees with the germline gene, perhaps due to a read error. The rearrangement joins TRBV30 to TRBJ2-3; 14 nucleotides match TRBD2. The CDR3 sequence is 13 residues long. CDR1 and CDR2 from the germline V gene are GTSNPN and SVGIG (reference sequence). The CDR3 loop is CVWTSGRTDTQYF. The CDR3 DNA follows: TGCGTCTGGACTAGCGGGAGGACAGATACGCAGTATTTT.

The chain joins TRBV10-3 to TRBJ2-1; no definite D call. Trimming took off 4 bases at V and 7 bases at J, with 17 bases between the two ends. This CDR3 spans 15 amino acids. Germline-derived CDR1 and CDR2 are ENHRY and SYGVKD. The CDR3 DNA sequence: TGTGCCATCAGTGTAGAGACCACCAAATATAATGAGCAGTTCTTC. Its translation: CAISVETTKYNEQFF.

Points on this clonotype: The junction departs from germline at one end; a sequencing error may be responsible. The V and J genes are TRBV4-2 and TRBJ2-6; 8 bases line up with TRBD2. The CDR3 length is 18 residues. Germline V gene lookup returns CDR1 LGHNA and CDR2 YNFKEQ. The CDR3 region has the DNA TGTGCCAGAAGCCAAGATGCGGGGGGACACTCTGGGGCCAACGTCTTGACTTTC. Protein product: CARSQDAGGHSGANVLTF.